The TCR beta chain described here comes from a study of patients and donors after allogeneic stem cell transplantation. Germline CDR1 reads ENHRY; CDR2 reads SYGVKD. The CDR3 has 14 amino acids. Trimming left V 6 bases short and J 3 bases short, with 14 bases between. Via MiXCR, TCRdb re-called the RT-PCR reads, giving one row per CDR3 protein. The sample carries 920,000 or so distinct CDR3 sequences, roughly 18% recorded once. The receptor's source is a human donor who was either an allogeneic HSCT recipient or a stem cell or donor lymphocyte infusion donor (not recorded which). It is not recorded whose cells these are; they may come from a transplant donor. The specimen was blood, either unsorted or a sorted T cell fraction (not recorded which). This chain links TRBV10-3 with TRBJ1-1; D might be TRBD1 (5 bases). The CDR3: CAIRRQWGDTEAFF. The DNA for the CDR3 is TGTGCCATCAGACGACAGTGGGGAGACACTGAAGCTTTCTTT.